This TCR beta chain was retrieved from a study of shared clonotypes between healthy human individuals. Study observations and caveats: In a few donors, around 5% of naive CD4 clonotypes appeared in common.

The donors were adults (healthy and HIV-negative) with no recent acute infections or vaccinations. Only Caucasian adults living in Nashville, Tennessee made up the donor group. Germline CDR1 and CDR2: SEHNR and FQNEAQ (reference sequence). The CDR3 is made up of 14 amino acids. V was clipped by 0 bases and J by 4 bases, with 9 bases between them. About this clone itself: Its antigen is not known.

Splitting of each subset's genomic DNA was done evenly across several immunoSEQ plates. Produced via immunoSEQ multiplex PCR; TCRdb's table is partial and in-frame only. The profile shows under 1,900,000 clones, approximately 98.5% of them singletons. The chain is built from TRBV7-9 and TRBJ1-2, with D hard to call. The receptor was isolated from a man aged 25 to 45 in good health. Source material: naive CD4+ T cells sorted from blood. This sample's subset: CD45RA+ positively selected. CDR3 nucleotide sequence: TGTGCCAGCAGCTTAGCAGGGCCACTCTATGGCTACACCTTC. Translating gives CASSLAGPLYGYTF.